This T cell receptor beta chain comes out of a study of a mutant IDH1 vaccine in newly diagnosed glioma. For the study at large: Treated patients, averaging around 40 years, were roughly 60% male and approximately 38% female. Study results and limitations: Variations in leading peripheral T cell clonotypes appeared to have no connection with pseudoprogression. The occurrence of vaccine-induced immune responses was seen in 90% to 95% of patients.

With respect to this clone: The antigen is unknown.

Time point here: baseline, week 1 (first vaccination visit). As to treatment: pre-vaccination baseline after standard-of-care therapy. Donors harbored newly found WHO grade 3 or 4 IDH1-mutant, ATRX-lost astrocytomas. Sequencing used immunoSEQ multiplex PCR; TCRdb keeps in-frame clones, though not all of them. Of around 89,000 clones in the sample, around 82% were seen once. The CDR3 is 14 amino acids. Germline V gene sequence: CDR1 MNHNS, CDR2 SASEGT. V lost 7 bases to trimming and J lost 7 bases, with 17 bases between them. The TCR sequence derives from a woman aged 45-65 years with glioma. V gene TRBV6-1 combines with J gene TRBJ1-5; D gene ambiguous. The sequencing used PBMCs, collected from a glioma patient treated with radiotherapy, temozolomide or both. The CDR3 nucleotides read TGTGCCAGCAACGCCCCAAGTGGGGTCCAGCCCCAGCATTTT. This translates into CASNAPSGVQPQHF.